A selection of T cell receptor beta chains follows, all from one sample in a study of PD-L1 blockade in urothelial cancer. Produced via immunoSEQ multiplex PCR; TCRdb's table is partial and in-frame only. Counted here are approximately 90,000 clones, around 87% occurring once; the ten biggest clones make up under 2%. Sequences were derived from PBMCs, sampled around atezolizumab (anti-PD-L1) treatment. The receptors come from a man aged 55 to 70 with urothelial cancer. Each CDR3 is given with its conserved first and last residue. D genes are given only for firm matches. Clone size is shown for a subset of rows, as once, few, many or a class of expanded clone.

CDR3aa: CASSITGGAGGTDTQYF
CDR3nt: TGTGCCAGCAGCATCACAGGGGGCGCGGGGGGCACAGATACGCAGTATTTT
v_gene: TRBV5-8
j_gene: TRBJ2-3
d_gene: TRBD1
abundance: few

CDR3aa: CASSLRTSGGALGTGELFF
CDR3nt: TGTGCCAGCAGCCTCCGGACTAGCGGGGGGGCCTTGGGCACCGGGGAGCTGTTTTTT
v_gene: TRBV7-2
j_gene: TRBJ2-2
d_gene: TRBD2
abundance: NA

CDR3aa: CASSFGTASSYGYTF
CDR3nt: TGCGCCAGCAGCTTCGGGACAGCCTCTTCCTATGGCTACACCTTC
v_gene: TRBV5-1
j_gene: TRBJ1-2
d_gene: TRBD1
abundance: once

CDR3aa: CASSLAGTDYEQYF
CDR3nt: TGTGCCAGCAGTTTAGCGGGGACGGACTACGAGCAGTACTTC
v_gene: TRBV28
j_gene: TRBJ2-7
d_gene: NA
abundance: NA

CDR3aa: CASSLAGDWADTQYF
CDR3nt: TGTGCCAGCAGTCTAGCGGGAGATTGGGCAGATACGCAGTATTTT
v_gene: TRBV28
j_gene: TRBJ2-3
d_gene: TRBD2
abundance: NA

CDR3aa: CASSAGGPVPDTDTQYF
CDR3nt: TGCGCCAGCAGCGCGGGGGGCCCCGTCCCAGACACAGATACGCAGTATTTT
v_gene: TRBV10-1
j_gene: TRBJ2-3
d_gene: TRBD2
abundance: NA

CDR3aa: CAVRQGAGGYTF
CDR3nt: TGTGCCGTCCGACAGGGGGCCGGAGGCTACACCTTC
v_gene: TRBV21-1
j_gene: TRBJ1-2
d_gene: NA
abundance: NA

CDR3aa: CASSRTQGASGYGYTF
CDR3nt: TGTGCCAGCAGCCGTACTCAGGGGGCTAGCGGCTATGGCTACACCTTC
v_gene: TRBV28
j_gene: TRBJ1-2
d_gene: TRBD1
abundance: NA

CDR3aa: CASTNGDSPYEQYF
CDR3nt: TGTGCCAGCACCAATGGGGACAGCCCCTACGAGCAGTACTTC
v_gene: TRBV6-6
j_gene: TRBJ2-7
d_gene: TRBD1
abundance: NA

CDR3aa: CASRWDKPNSEAFF
CDR3nt: TGTGCCAGCAGATGGGACAAACCCAACTCCGAAGCTTTCTTT
v_gene: TRBV27
j_gene: TRBJ1-1
d_gene: NA
abundance: NA

CDR3aa: CASRKLALGTDTQYF
CDR3nt: TGTGCCAGCAGGAAACTAGCGTTAGGTACAGATACGCAGTATTTT
v_gene: TRBV2
j_gene: TRBJ2-3
d_gene: TRBD2
abundance: NA

CDR3aa: CASSQDSRGRGEKLFF
CDR3nt: TGCGCCAGCAGCCAAGATAGTCGGGGAAGAGGTGAAAAACTGTTTTTT
v_gene: TRBV4-3
j_gene: TRBJ1-4
d_gene: NA
abundance: NA

CDR3aa: CASSPRASREAEAFF
CDR3nt: TGTGCCAGCAGCCCCCGGGCATCTAGGGAGGCTGAAGCTTTCTTT
v_gene: TRBV5-4
j_gene: TRBJ1-1
d_gene: NA
abundance: NA

CDR3aa: CASSQEGLAVSTGELFF
CDR3nt: TGTGCCAGCAGCCAGGAAGGACTAGCGGTGAGCACCGGGGAGCTGTTTTTT
v_gene: TRBV4-2
j_gene: TRBJ2-2
d_gene: TRBD2
abundance: NA

CDR3aa: CASSLGFRECVF
CDR3nt: TGTGCCAGCAGCTTAGGTTTTCGGGAGTGTGTCTTC
v_gene: TRBV11-2
j_gene: TRBJ2-1
d_gene: NA
abundance: NA

CDR3aa: CASYPGTGNYGYTF
CDR3nt: TGTGCCAGCTATCCCGGGACAGGGAACTATGGCTACACCTTC
v_gene: TRBV6-5
j_gene: TRBJ1-2
d_gene: TRBD1
abundance: few

CDR3aa: CASSGLDQHRRHSPLHF
CDR3nt: TGTGCCAGCAGCGGGTTAGATCAACACAGAAGGCATTCACCCCTCCACTTT
v_gene: TRBV7-9
j_gene: TRBJ1-6
d_gene: NA
abundance: NA

CDR3aa: CASSESREYSYNEQFF
CDR3nt: TGTGCCAGCAGTGAATCAAGGGAGTACTCCTACAATGAGCAGTTCTTC
v_gene: TRBV25-1
j_gene: TRBJ2-1
d_gene: NA
abundance: NA

CDR3aa: CSVAGQGSGNTIYF
CDR3nt: TGCAGCGTTGCAGGACAGGGCTCTGGAAACACCATATATTTT
v_gene: TRBV29-1
j_gene: TRBJ1-3
d_gene: TRBD1
abundance: NA

CDR3aa: CASSVKGAREETQYF
CDR3nt: TGTGCCAGCAGCGTAAAGGGAGCGCGGGAAGAGACCCAGTACTTC
v_gene: TRBV9
j_gene: TRBJ2-5
d_gene: NA
abundance: NA

CDR3aa: CATSRDQVVIRTEAFF
CDR3nt: TGTGCCACCAGCAGAGATCAAGTGGTCATCAGAACTGAAGCTTTCTTT
v_gene: TRBV15
j_gene: TRBJ1-1
d_gene: NA
abundance: NA

CDR3aa: CASSLVAGENTF
CDR3nt: TGTGCCAGCAGCTTGGTGGCAGGGGAAAACACCTTC
v_gene: TRBV5-4
j_gene: TRBJ1-2
d_gene: NA
abundance: NA

CDR3aa: CASSFLSSEQYF
CDR3nt: TGTGCCAGCAGTTTCCTCTCGAGCGAGCAGTACTTC
v_gene: TRBV2
j_gene: TRBJ2-7
d_gene: NA
abundance: NA

CDR3aa: CAWSPMRGLNTEAFF
CDR3nt: TGTGCCTGGAGTCCCATGCGGGGGTTGAACACTGAAGCTTTCTTT
v_gene: TRBV30
j_gene: TRBJ1-1
d_gene: NA
abundance: once

CDR3aa: CASSPPNGGAGDTQYF
CDR3nt: TGTGCCAGCTCACCACCGAACGGGGGGGCCGGGGATACGCAGTATTTT
v_gene: TRBV18
j_gene: TRBJ2-3
d_gene: TRBD2
abundance: NA

CDR3aa: CASSDMLALAQYF
CDR3nt: TGTGCCAGCAGTGATATGCTAGCCCTAGCCCAGTACTTC
v_gene: TRBV2
j_gene: TRBJ2-5
d_gene: NA
abundance: NA

CDR3aa: CASTGRRTSGRLLGGELFF
CDR3nt: TGCGCCAGCACAGGCCGCCGGACTAGCGGGAGGTTGTTGGGCGGGGAGCTGTTTTTT
v_gene: TRBV10-2
j_gene: TRBJ2-2
d_gene: TRBD2
abundance: NA

CDR3aa: CASSDQGDSYEQYF
CDR3nt: TGTGCCAGCAGTGATCAGGGGGACTCCTACGAGCAGTACTTC
v_gene: TRBV2
j_gene: TRBJ2-7
d_gene: TRBD1
abundance: NA

CDR3aa: CASSQDLGLAGGPPNTQYF
CDR3nt: TGCGCCAGCAGCCAAGATTTGGGGCTAGCGGGAGGACCGCCAAATACGCAGTATTTT
v_gene: TRBV4-3
j_gene: TRBJ2-3
d_gene: TRBD2
abundance: NA

CDR3aa: CAWEVGGNYGYTF
CDR3nt: TGTGCCTGGGAGGTTGGGGGGAACTATGGCTACACCTTC
v_gene: TRBV30
j_gene: TRBJ1-2
d_gene: NA
abundance: once

CDR3aa: CASSLGLFNEQFF
CDR3nt: TGTGCCAGCAGCTTAGGACTTTTCAATGAGCAGTTCTTC
v_gene: TRBV7-8
j_gene: TRBJ2-1
d_gene: NA
abundance: NA

CDR3aa: CASSISGQETQYF
CDR3nt: TGTGCCAGTAGTATTTCGGGGCAAGAGACCCAGTACTTC
v_gene: TRBV19
j_gene: TRBJ2-5
d_gene: NA
abundance: NA

CDR3aa: CAISEQPGSGNTIYF
CDR3nt: TGTGCCATCAGTGAGCAACCAGGGTCTGGAAACACCATATATTTT
v_gene: TRBV10-3
j_gene: TRBJ1-3
d_gene: NA
abundance: many

CDR3aa: CASSAQYRGLAFF
CDR3nt: TGTGCCAGCAGCGCCCAATACAGGGGGCTGGCTTTCTTT
v_gene: TRBV7-2
j_gene: TRBJ1-1
d_gene: TRBD1
abundance: NA

CDR3aa: CATSGGSYEQYF
CDR3nt: TGTGCCACCTCGGGGGGTTCCTACGAGCAGTACTTC
v_gene: TRBV10-3
j_gene: TRBJ2-7
d_gene: TRBD2
abundance: NA

CDR3aa: CASKVGTASNYGYTF
CDR3nt: TGTGCCAGCAAGGTGGGGACAGCCTCTAACTATGGCTACACCTTC
v_gene: TRBV28
j_gene: TRBJ1-2
d_gene: TRBD1
abundance: NA

CDR3aa: CASSLPGGGAYGYTF
CDR3nt: TGTGCCAGCAGTCTTCCTGGGGGGGGCGCCTATGGCTACACCTTC
v_gene: TRBV6-1
j_gene: TRBJ1-2
d_gene: NA
abundance: NA

CDR3aa: CASSEVRGTGEGTDTQYF
CDR3nt: TGTGCCAGCAGTGAAGTCCGCGGGACAGGAGAGGGCACAGATACGCAGTATTTT
v_gene: TRBV2
j_gene: TRBJ2-3
d_gene: TRBD1
abundance: NA

CDR3aa: CASSLGAVSGDTIYF
CDR3nt: TGTGCCAGCAGTTTGGGCGCGGTCTCAGGGGACACCATATATTTT
v_gene: TRBV5-6
j_gene: TRBJ1-3
d_gene: NA
abundance: many

CDR3aa: CASSLRQDRATNEKLFF
CDR3nt: TGTGCCAGCAGTTTACGACAGGACAGGGCAACTAATGAAAAACTGTTTTTT
v_gene: TRBV27
j_gene: TRBJ1-4
d_gene: TRBD1
abundance: NA

CDR3aa: CASSPTDYNNEQFF
CDR3nt: TGTGCCAGCAGCCCAACGGACTACAACAATGAGCAGTTCTTC
v_gene: TRBV7-3
j_gene: TRBJ2-1
d_gene: NA
abundance: NA

CDR3aa: CASSLSAGGSTEAFF
CDR3nt: TGTGCCAGCAGCTTAAGCGCAGGGGGTTCCACTGAAGCTTTCTTT
v_gene: TRBV11-3
j_gene: TRBJ1-1
d_gene: TRBD1
abundance: NA

CDR3aa: CASSLSSRGGYGYTF
CDR3nt: TGTGCCAGCAGTTTATCGTCGCGGGGGGGCTATGGCTACACCTTC
v_gene: TRBV27
j_gene: TRBJ1-2
d_gene: NA
abundance: few

CDR3aa: CASSQPLEPPNEQFF
CDR3nt: TGTGCCAGCAGCCAGCCACTAGAACCCCCAAATGAGCAGTTCTTC
v_gene: TRBV4-2
j_gene: TRBJ2-1
d_gene: NA
abundance: NA

CDR3aa: CAWRTGGGGPEAFF
CDR3nt: TGTGCCTGGAGGACTGGGGGCGGGGGCCCTGAAGCTTTCTTT
v_gene: TRBV30
j_gene: TRBJ1-1
d_gene: NA
abundance: NA

CDR3aa: CASRRQGVSNQPQHF
CDR3nt: TGTGCCAGCAGGCGACAGGGAGTGAGCAATCAGCCCCAGCATTTT
v_gene: TRBV28
j_gene: TRBJ1-5
d_gene: TRBD1
abundance: once

CDR3aa: CASSPAGGIYEQFF
CDR3nt: TGTGCCAGCAGTCCGGCGGGGGGCATCTATGAGCAGTTCTTC
v_gene: TRBV9
j_gene: TRBJ2-1
d_gene: TRBD2
abundance: NA

CDR3aa: CATRAGGSYEQYF
CDR3nt: TGCGCCACCCGAGCGGGGGGCTCCTACGAGCAGTACTTC
v_gene: TRBV10-2
j_gene: TRBJ2-7
d_gene: TRBD2
abundance: NA

CDR3aa: CASSFTGTGEYEQYF
CDR3nt: TGTGCCAGCAGTTTTACCGGGACAGGGGAGTACGAGCAGTACTTC
v_gene: TRBV6-5
j_gene: TRBJ2-7
d_gene: TRBD1
abundance: NA

CDR3aa: CASSRLLDRGTQYF
CDR3nt: TGTGCCAGCAGTCGCTTGTTGGACAGGGGGACCCAGTACTTC
v_gene: TRBV5-5
j_gene: TRBJ2-5
d_gene: TRBD1
abundance: NA

CDR3aa: CASSQGGGGQETQYF
CDR3nt: TGCGCCAGCAGCCAAGGGGGCGGTGGCCAAGAGACCCAGTACTTC
v_gene: TRBV4-3
j_gene: TRBJ2-5
d_gene: NA
abundance: NA

CDR3aa: CASSKLGTSWPKEMNEQFF
CDR3nt: TGTGCCAGCAGCAAACTCGGGACTAGCTGGCCAAAAGAAATGAATGAGCAGTTCTTC
v_gene: TRBV7-3
j_gene: TRBJ2-1
d_gene: TRBD2
abundance: NA

CDR3aa: CASSLIGGQQETQYF
CDR3nt: TGTGCCAGCAGTCTAATCGGGGGGCAGCAAGAGACCCAGTACTTC
v_gene: TRBV7-3
j_gene: TRBJ2-5
d_gene: NA
abundance: NA

CDR3aa: CASSPTSGGTKQYF
CDR3nt: TGTGCCAGCAGTCCGACTAGCGGGGGAACCAAGCAGTATTTT
v_gene: TRBV7-2
j_gene: TRBJ2-3
d_gene: TRBD2
abundance: NA